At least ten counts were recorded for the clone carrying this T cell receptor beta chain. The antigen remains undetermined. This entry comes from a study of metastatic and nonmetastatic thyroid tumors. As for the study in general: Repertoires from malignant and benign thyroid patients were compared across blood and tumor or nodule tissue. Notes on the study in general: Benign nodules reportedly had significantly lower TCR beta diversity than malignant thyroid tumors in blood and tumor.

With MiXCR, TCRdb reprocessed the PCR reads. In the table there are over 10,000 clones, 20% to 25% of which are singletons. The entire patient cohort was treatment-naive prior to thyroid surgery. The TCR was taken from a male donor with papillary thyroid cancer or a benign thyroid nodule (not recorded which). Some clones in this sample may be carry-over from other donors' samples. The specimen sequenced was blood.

The CDR3 spells CASTPVGDHQETQYF. The CDR3 coding sequence is TGTGCCAGCACCCCAGTGGGGGACCATCAAGAGACCCAGTACTTC. This chain uses TRBV7-9 with TRBJ2-5; D may be TRBD1 or TRBD2 (5 bases each). Germline values: CDR1 SEHNR, CDR2 FQNEAQ (reference sequence). This CDR3 contains 15 residues. V dropped 7 bases and J dropped 2 bases, with 17 bases sitting between them. Looking up the rest from reference TRBV7-9 and TRBJ2-5 gives the full variable domain: DTGVSQNPRHKITKRGQNVTFRCDPISEHNRLYWYRQTLGQGPEFLTYFQNEAQLEKSRLLSDRFSAERPKGSFSTLEIQRTEQGDSAMYLCASTPVGDHQETQYFGPGTRLLVL.